The 4 T cell receptor beta chains presented below share a single source sample, sequenced in a study of identical twins. TCRdb recomputed calls from the 5' RACE reads with MiXCR, one row per CDR3 protein. This sample has over 550,000 distinct CDR3 sequences, with 7% to 7.5% found just once. The same specimen was also included in a second study, on yellow fever vaccine responses in identical twins.

What was sequenced was PBMCs. The source is a woman aged 18-29 years in good health.

This clonotype was detected only a few times. The chain links TRBV6-1 to TRBJ2-7; 7 nucleotides match TRBD2. The CDR3 length is 14 residues. Germline V gives CDR1 MNHNS, CDR2 SASEGT. The J segment lost 2 bases and the V segment lost 6 bases, leaving 7 bases of the junction unmatched. CDR3 coding DNA: TGTGCCAGCAGCCAGACTAGCCCACCCTACGAGCAGTACTTC. It is translated as CASSQTSPPYEQYF.

This chain links TRBV6-5 with TRBJ2-7; the match to TRBD2 covers 8 bases. Looked up from germline, CDR1 is MNHEY and CDR2 is SVGAGI. The CDR3 length is 19 residues. J was trimmed by 5 bases and V by 0 bases; bases with no gene match: 18. Here the CDR3 reads CASSYSSVAGTGTRDEQYV. The CDR3 DNA reads TGTGCCAGCAGTTACTCGAGCGTAGCGGGAACAGGGACACGGGACGAGCAGTACGTC.

The V and J genes are TRBV11-2 and TRBJ2-1; either TRBD1 or TRBD2 may fit D (6 bases each). Germline V gene sequence: CDR1 SGHAT, CDR2 FQNNGV. This CDR3 is 20 amino acids long. V dropped 1 base and J dropped 0 bases, with 22 bases sitting between them. The CDR3 here is CASSLGAILRGESSYNEQFF. As DNA, the CDR3 is TGTGCCAGCAGCTTAGGAGCCATACTGAGGGGGGAGAGCTCCTACAATGAGCAGTTCTTC.

The chain links TRBV6-5 to TRBJ1-4, with D hard to call. The CDR3 is 12 residues long. V was trimmed by 6 bases and J by 8 bases, leaving 10 bases between them. CDR1 is MNHEY and CDR2 is SVGAGI in the germline V gene. This CDR3 reads CASRNRREKLFF. The CDR3 nucleotides read TGTGCCAGCAGGAATCGACGGGAAAAACTGTTTTTT.